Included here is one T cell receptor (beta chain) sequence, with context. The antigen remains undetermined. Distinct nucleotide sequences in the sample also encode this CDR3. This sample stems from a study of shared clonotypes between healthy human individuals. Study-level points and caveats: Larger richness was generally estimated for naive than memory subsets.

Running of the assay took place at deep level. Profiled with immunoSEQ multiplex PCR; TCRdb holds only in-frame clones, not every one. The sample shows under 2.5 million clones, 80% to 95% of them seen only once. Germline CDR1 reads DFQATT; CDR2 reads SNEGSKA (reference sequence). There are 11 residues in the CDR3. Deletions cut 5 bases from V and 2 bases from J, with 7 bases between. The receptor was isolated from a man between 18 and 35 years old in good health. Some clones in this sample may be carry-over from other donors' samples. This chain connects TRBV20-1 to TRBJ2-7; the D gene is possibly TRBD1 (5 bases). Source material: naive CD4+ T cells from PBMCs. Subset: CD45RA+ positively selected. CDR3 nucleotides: TGCAGTGCTGACAGAACCTACGAGCAGTACTTC. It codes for CSADRTYEQYF.